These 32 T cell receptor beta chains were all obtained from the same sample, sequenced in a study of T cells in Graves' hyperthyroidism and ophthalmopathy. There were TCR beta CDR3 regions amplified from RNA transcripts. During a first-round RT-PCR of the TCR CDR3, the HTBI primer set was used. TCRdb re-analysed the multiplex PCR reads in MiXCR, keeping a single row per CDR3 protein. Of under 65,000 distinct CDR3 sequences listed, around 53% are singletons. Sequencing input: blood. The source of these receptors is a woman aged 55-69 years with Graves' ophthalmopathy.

CDR3 DNA: TGCGCCAGCTTCCAGGACAGGTATTGGGGAAAAAAGACCCAGTACTTC. Its protein is CASFQDRYWGKKTQYF. The J gene is TRBJ2-5, the V gene TRBV10-1; 7 bases align to TRBD1. The CDR3 sequence is 16 residues long. With 8 bases clipped from V and 6 bases from J, the junction kept 18 bases outside the gene matches. Germline lookup yields CDR1 WNHNN and CDR2 SYGVQD (reference sequence).

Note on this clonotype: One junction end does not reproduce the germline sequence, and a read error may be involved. The CDR3 nucleotides read TGTGCCAGCAGCTTTGGGACAGCCTACTACAATGAGCAGTTCTTC. Translated, it gives CASSFGTAYYNEQFF. The V gene is TRBV5-1, the J gene TRBJ2-1; 7 bases are shared with TRBD1. The CDR3 is made up of 15 amino acids. Germline V CDR1 and CDR2: SGHRS, YFSETQ.

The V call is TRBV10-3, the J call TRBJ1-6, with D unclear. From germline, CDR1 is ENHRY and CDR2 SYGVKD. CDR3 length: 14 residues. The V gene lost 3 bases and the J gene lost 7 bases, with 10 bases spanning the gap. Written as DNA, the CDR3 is TGTGCCATCAGTGATCAGTGGCGGAATTCACCCCTCCACTTT. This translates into CAISDQWRNSPLHF.

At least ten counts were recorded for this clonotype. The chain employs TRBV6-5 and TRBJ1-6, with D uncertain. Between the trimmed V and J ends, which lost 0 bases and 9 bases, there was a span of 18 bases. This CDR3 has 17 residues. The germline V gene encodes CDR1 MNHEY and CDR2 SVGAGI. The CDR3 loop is CASSYSKARPGSSPLHF. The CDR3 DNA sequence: TGTGCCAGCAGTTACTCGAAGGCGCGCCCGGGTAGTTCACCCCTCCACTTT.

CDR3 protein: CASSLNPGSYEQYF. The CDR3 nucleotides read TGCGCCAGCAGCTTGAACCCAGGATCCTACGAGCAGTACTTC. The rearrangement joins TRBV5-1 to TRBJ2-7; D is unresolved. CDR1 SGHRS and CDR2 YFSETQ come from the germline V gene. The CDR3 contains 14 residues. V lost 1 base, J lost 1 base, and 9 bases lay in between.

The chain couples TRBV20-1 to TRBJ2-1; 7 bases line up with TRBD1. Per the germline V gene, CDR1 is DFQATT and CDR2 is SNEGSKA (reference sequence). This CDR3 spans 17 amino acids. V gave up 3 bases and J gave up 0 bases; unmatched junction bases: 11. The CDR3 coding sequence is TGCAGTGCTAGTGCGAGACAGGGATCAAACTCCTACAATGAGCAGTTCTTC. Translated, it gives CSASARQGSNSYNEQFF.

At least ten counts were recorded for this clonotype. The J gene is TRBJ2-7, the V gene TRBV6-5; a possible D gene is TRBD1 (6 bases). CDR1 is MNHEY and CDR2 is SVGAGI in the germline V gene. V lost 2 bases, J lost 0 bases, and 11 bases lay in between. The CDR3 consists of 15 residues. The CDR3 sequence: CASSYATGSSYEQYF. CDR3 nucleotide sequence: TGTGCCAGCAGTTACGCCACAGGGAGCTCCTACGAGCAGTACTTC.

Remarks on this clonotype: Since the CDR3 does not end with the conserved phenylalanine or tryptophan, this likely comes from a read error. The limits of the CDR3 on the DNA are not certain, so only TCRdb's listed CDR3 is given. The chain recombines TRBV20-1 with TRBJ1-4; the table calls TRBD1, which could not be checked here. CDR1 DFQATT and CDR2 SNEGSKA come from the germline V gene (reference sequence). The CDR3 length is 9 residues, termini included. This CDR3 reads CSAYRTGAE.

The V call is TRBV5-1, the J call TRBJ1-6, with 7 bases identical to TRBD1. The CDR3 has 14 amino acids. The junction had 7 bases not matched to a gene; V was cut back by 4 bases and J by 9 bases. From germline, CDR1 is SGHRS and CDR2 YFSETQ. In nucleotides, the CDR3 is TGCGCCAGCAGCACAGGGGCAGGGGTTTCACCCCTCCACTTT. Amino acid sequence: CASSTGAGVSPLHF. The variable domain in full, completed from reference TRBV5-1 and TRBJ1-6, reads KAGVTQTPRYLIKTRGQQVTLSCSPISGHRSVSWYQQTPGQGLQFLFEYFSETQRNKGNFPGRFSGRQFSNSRSEMNVSTLELGDSALYLCASSTGAGVSPLHFGNGTRLTVT.

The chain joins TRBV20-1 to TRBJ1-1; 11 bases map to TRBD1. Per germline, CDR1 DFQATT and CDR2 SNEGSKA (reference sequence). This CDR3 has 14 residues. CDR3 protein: CNAAPGQGVTEAFF. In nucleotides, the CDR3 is TGCAATGCCGCGCCGGGACAGGGGGTTACTGAAGCTTTCTTT.

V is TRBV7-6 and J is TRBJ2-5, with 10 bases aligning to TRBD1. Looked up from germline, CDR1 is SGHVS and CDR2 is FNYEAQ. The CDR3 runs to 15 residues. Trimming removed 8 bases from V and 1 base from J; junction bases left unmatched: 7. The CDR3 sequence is CASQSRDRGQETQYF. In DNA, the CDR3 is TGTGCCAGCCAGAGCAGGGACAGGGGCCAAGAGACCCAGTACTTC. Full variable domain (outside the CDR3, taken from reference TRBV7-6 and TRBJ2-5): GAGVSQSPRYKVTKRGQDVALRCDPISGHVSLYWYRQALGQGPEFLTYFNYEAQQDKSGLPNDRFSAERPEGSISTLTIQRTEQRDSAMYRCASQSRDRGQETQYFGPGTRLLVL.

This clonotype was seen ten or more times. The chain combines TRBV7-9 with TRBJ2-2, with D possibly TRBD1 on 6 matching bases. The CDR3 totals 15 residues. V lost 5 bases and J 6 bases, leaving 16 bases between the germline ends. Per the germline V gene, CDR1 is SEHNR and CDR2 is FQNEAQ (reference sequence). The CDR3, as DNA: TGTGCCAGCAGCCCTCCGACAGGACCACCCGGGGAGCTGTTTTTT. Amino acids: CASSPPTGPPGELFF.

CDR3 coding DNA: TGTGCCAGCAGCTTAGGGGCCGGGACTTCTACCTACGAGCAGTACTTC. Protein sequence: CASSLGAGTSTYEQYF. J is TRBJ2-7 and V is TRBV7-6; weak D call: TRBD2 (6 bases). Trimming removed 1 base from V and 2 bases from J, with 15 bases in between. Germline values: CDR1 SGHVS, CDR2 FNYEAQ. The CDR3 runs to 16 residues.

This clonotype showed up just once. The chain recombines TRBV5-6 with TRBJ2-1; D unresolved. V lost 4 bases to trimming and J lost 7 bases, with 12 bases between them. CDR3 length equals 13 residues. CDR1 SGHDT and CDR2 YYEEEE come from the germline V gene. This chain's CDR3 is CASSLRTGNEQFF. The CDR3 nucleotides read TGTGCCAGCAGCCTACGGACGGGTAATGAGCAGTTCTTC.

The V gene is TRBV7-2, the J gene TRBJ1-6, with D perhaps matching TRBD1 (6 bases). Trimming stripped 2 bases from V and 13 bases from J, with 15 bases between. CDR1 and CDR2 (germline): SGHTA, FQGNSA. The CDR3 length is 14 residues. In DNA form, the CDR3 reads TGTGCCAGCAGCTTATGGGGGGGACATCAGCCCCTCCACTTT. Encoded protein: CASSLWGGHQPLHF. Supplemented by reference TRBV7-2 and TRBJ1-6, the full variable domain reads GAGVSQSPSNKVTEKGKDVELRCDPISGHTALYWYRQSLGQGLEFLIYFQGNSAPDKSGLPSDRFSAERTGGSVSTLTIQRTQQEDSAVYLCASSLWGGHQPLHFGNGTRLTVT.

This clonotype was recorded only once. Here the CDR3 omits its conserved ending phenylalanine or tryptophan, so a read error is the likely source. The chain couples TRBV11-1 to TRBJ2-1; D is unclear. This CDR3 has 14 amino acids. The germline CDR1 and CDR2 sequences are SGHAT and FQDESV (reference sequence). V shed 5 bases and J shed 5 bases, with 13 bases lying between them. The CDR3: CASSPSALHNEQFL. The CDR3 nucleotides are TGTGCCAGCAGCCCTTCAGCCCTACACAATGAGCAGTTCCTC.

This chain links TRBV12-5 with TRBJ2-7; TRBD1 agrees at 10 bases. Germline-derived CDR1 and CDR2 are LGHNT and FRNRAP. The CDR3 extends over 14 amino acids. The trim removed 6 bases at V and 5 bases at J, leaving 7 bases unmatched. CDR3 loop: CASGRGQGLHEQYF. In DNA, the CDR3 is TGTGCTAGTGGACGGGGACAGGGGCTGCACGAGCAGTACTTC.

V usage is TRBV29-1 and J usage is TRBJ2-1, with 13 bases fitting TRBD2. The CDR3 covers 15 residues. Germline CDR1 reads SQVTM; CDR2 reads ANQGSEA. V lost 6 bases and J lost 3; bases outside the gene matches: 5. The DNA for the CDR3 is TGCAGCGTGCGTGGACTAGCGGGAGTCTACAATGAGCAGTTCTTC. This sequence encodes CSVRGLAGVYNEQFF.

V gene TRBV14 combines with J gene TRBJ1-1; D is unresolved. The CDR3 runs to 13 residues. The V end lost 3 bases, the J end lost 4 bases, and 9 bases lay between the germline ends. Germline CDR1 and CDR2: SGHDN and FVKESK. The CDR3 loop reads CASSHLAATEAFF. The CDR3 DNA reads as TGTGCCAGCAGCCACCTAGCGGCCACTGAAGCTTTCTTT.

Here the CDR3 DNA reads TGCAGTGCTAGGGGACTCGATTTACTCGGGCAGTACTTC. Translation: CSARGLDLLGQYF. V usage is TRBV20-1 and J usage is TRBJ2-7; D is possibly TRBD2 (6 bases). V lost 3 bases and J 9 bases, leaving 18 bases between the germline ends. This CDR3 has 13 residues. Germline V gene data show CDR1 as DFQATT and CDR2 as SNEGSKA (reference sequence).

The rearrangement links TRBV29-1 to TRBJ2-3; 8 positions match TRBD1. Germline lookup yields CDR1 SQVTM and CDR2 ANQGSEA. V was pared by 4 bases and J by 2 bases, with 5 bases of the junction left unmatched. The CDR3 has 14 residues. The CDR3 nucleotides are TGCAGCGTTGTAGGCAGGGGGCTCACAGATACGCAGTATTTT. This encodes CSVVGRGLTDTQYF.

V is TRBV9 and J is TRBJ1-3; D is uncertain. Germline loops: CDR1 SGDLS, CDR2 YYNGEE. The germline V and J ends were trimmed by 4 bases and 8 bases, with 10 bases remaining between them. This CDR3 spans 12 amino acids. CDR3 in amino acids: CASSTSRDTIYF. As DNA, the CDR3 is TGTGCCAGCAGCACTAGCAGAGACACCATATATTTT.

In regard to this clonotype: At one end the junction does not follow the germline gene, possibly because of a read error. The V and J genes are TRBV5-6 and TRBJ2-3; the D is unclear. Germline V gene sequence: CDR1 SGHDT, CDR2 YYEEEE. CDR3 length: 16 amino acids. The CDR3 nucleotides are TGTGCCAGCAGCTTGGTGGTTAGCAGATACACAGATACGCAGTGTTTT. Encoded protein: CASSLVVSRYTDTQCF.

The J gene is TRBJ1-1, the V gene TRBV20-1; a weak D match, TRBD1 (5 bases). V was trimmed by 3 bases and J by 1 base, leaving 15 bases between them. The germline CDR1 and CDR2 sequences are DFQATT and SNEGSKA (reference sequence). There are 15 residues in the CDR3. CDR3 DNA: TGCAGTGCTAGTACCGGGACGGACTGGAACACTGAAGCTTTCTTT. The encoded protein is CSASTGTDWNTEAFF.

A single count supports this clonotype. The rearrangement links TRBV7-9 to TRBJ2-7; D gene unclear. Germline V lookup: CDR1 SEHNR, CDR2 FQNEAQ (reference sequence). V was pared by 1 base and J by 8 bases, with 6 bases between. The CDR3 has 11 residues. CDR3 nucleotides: TGTGCCAGCAGCTTAGACCTCAAGCAGTACTTC. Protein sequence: CASSLDLKQYF.

The CDR3 sequence: CASRSGGGSHGYTF. CDR3 nucleotide sequence: TGTGCCAGCAGATCTGGTGGGGGGTCCCATGGCTACACCTTC. The chain couples TRBV7-9 to TRBJ1-2, with a tentative D call TRBD1 (5 bases). The V and J ends lost 6 bases and 6 bases respectively, with 17 bases between them. CDR1 is SEHNR and CDR2 is FQNEAQ in the germline V gene (reference sequence). The CDR3 contains 14 residues.

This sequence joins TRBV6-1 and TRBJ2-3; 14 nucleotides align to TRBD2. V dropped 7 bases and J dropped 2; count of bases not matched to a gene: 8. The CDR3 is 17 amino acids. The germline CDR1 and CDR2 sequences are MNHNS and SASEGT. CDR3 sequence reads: CASTEGTSGGFTDTQYF. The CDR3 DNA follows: TGTGCCAGCACCGAGGGGACTAGCGGGGGTTTCACAGATACGCAGTATTTT.

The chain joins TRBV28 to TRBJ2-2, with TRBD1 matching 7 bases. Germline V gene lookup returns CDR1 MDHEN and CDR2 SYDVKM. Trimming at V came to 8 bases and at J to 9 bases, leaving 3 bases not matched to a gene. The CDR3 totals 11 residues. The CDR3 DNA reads TGTGCCAGCCAGGGGGACAGGGAGCTGTTTTTT. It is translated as CASQGDRELFF.

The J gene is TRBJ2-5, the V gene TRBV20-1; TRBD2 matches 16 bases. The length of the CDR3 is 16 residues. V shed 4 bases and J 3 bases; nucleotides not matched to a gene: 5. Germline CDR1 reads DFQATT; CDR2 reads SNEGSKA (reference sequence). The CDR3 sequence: CSATGTSGRAEETQYF. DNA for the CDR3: TGCAGTGCTACGGGGACTAGCGGGAGGGCGGAAGAGACCCAGTACTTC.

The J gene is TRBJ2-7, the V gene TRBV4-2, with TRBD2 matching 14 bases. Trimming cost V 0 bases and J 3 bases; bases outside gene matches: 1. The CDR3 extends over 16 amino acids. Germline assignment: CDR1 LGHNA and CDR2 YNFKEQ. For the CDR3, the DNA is TGTGCCAGCAGCCAAGAGGGGACTAGCGGGAGCTACGAGCAGTACTTC. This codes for CASSQEGTSGSYEQYF.

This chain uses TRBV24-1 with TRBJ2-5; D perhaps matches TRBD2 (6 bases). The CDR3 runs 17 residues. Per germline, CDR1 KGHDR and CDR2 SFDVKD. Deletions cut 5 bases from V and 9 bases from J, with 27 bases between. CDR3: CATSGPQGGEANQPQYF. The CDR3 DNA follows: TGTGCCACCAGTGGCCCCCAAGGAGGGGAAGCCAATCAGCCCCAGTACTTC.

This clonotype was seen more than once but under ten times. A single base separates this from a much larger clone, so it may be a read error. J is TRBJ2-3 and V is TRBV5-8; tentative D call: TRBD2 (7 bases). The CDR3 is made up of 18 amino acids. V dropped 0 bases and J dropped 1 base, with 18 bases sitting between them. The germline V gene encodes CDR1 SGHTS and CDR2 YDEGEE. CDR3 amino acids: CASSLGLGRGARTDTQYF. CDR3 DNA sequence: TGTGCCAGCAGCTTGGGGCTGGGACGGGGGGCCCGCACAGATACGCAGTATTTT.